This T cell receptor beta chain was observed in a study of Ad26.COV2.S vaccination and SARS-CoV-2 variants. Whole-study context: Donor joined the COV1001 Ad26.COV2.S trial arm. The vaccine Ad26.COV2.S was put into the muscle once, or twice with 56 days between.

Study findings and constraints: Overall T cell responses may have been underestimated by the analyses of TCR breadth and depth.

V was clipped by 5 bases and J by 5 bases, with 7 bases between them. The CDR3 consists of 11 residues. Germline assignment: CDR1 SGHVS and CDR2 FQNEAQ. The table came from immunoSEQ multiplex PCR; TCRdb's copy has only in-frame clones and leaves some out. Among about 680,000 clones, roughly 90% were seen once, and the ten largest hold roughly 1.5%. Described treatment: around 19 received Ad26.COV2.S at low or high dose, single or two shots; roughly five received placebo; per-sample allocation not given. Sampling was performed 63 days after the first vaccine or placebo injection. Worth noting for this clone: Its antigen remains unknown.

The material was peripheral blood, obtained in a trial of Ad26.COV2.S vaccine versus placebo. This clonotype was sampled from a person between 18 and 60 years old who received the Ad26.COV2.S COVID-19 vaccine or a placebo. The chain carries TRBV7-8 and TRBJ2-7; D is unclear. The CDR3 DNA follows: TGTGCCAGCAGCCAAACCGACGAGCAGTACTTC. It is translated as CASSQTDEQYF.